These T cell receptor beta chains were read from a single sample in a study of CD8+ T cells in alopecia areata. The data were produced by immunoSEQ multiplex PCR, yet TCRdb's version contains in-frame clones alone and is incomplete. The table includes about 210,000 clones, over 60% detected once. The sequencing used CD4+ T cells sorted from blood, collected at week 4, from a patient treated with tofacitinib. The receptors were sampled from a human donor with alopecia areata. Both conserved end residues are part of each CDR3. The order of the fields is V gene, clone size, D gene, J gene, CDR3 DNA, CDR3 protein. The D gene is left open where the match is weak. Clone size appears in some rows only: once, few, many, or a class for an expanded clone.

v_gene: TRBV29-1; abundance: -; d_gene: TRBD1; j_gene: TRBJ2-7; CDR3nt: TGCAGCGTTCTTTACGGACAGGGTTACGAGCAGTACTTC; CDR3aa: CSVLYGQGYEQYF
v_gene: TRBV14; abundance: -; d_gene: -; j_gene: TRBJ2-1; CDR3nt: TGTGCCAGCAGCCAAGACTGGAACAATGAGCAGTTCTTC; CDR3aa: CASSQDWNNEQFF
v_gene: TRBV29-1; abundance: -; d_gene: -; j_gene: TRBJ2-3; CDR3nt: TGCAGCGTCAAGATGGGGGATACGCAGTATTTT; CDR3aa: CSVKMGDTQYF
v_gene: TRBV5-4; abundance: -; d_gene: TRBD2; j_gene: TRBJ2-2; CDR3nt: TGTGCCAGCAGCCGGAGCGGGGGGGCCGATGGCGGGGAGCTGTTTTTT; CDR3aa: CASSRSGGADGGELFF
v_gene: TRBV2; abundance: -; d_gene: -; j_gene: TRBJ2-5; CDR3nt: TGTGCCAGCAGTCAAAGCGGTTACCAAGAGACCCAGTACTTC; CDR3aa: CASSQSGYQETQYF
v_gene: TRBV2; abundance: -; d_gene: -; j_gene: TRBJ1-2; CDR3nt: TGTGCCAGCAGTGTTACAGGCTATGGCTACACCTTC; CDR3aa: CASSVTGYGYTF
v_gene: TRBV19; abundance: -; d_gene: -; j_gene: TRBJ1-2; CDR3nt: TGTGCCAGTAGTATGGGACCGGACCGGTTTTATGGCTACACCTTC; CDR3aa: CASSMGPDRFYGYTF
v_gene: TRBV5-4; abundance: -; d_gene: -; j_gene: TRBJ2-4; CDR3nt: TGTGCCAGCAGCTCCGCCTCAGGACAGTACAAAAACATTCAGTACTTC; CDR3aa: CASSSASGQYKNIQYF
v_gene: TRBV2; abundance: few; d_gene: -; j_gene: TRBJ2-2; CDR3nt: TGTGCCAGCAGCCGCACCGGGGAGCTGTTTTTT; CDR3aa: CASSRTGELFF
v_gene: TRBV7-2; abundance: -; d_gene: TRBD2; j_gene: TRBJ2-7; CDR3nt: TGTGCCAGCAGCTTAGAGTTGTTGGCTAGCGGTAACGAGCAGTACTTC; CDR3aa: CASSLELLASGNEQYF
v_gene: TRBV27; abundance: few; d_gene: TRBD1; j_gene: TRBJ2-7; CDR3nt: TGTGCCAGCGGCCCGACAGGGGCCCCCTACGAGCAGTACTTC; CDR3aa: CASGPTGAPYEQYF
v_gene: TRBV30; abundance: -; d_gene: TRBD1; j_gene: TRBJ1-5; CDR3nt: TGTGCCTGGGTAGCAAAAGGGGGCCGTCAGCCCCAGCATTTT; CDR3aa: CAWVAKGGRQPQHF
v_gene: TRBV6-5; abundance: -; d_gene: -; j_gene: TRBJ1-2; CDR3nt: TGTGCCAGCGTCTCTACCTATGGCTACACCTTC; CDR3aa: CASVSTYGYTF
v_gene: TRBV7-9; abundance: once; d_gene: -; j_gene: TRBJ2-3; CDR3nt: TGTGCCAGCAGCCCCAGCTACACAGATACGCAGTATTTT; CDR3aa: CASSPSYTDTQYF
v_gene: TRBV5-1; abundance: few; d_gene: TRBD1; j_gene: TRBJ1-6; CDR3nt: TGCGCCAGCAGCTTGGACAGGGGGGTGAATTCACCCCTCCACTTT; CDR3aa: CASSLDRGVNSPLHF
v_gene: TRBV6-5; abundance: -; d_gene: -; j_gene: TRBJ2-7; CDR3nt: TGTGCCAGCAGTTACTCTTTACAGCCTCTTGGTAGGGAGCAGTACTTC; CDR3aa: CASSYSLQPLGREQYF
v_gene: TRBV19; abundance: -; d_gene: TRBD1; j_gene: TRBJ1-5; CDR3nt: TGTGCCAGTAGTATAGTGGGGACAGGGAATAGCAATCAGCCCCAGCATTTT; CDR3aa: CASSIVGTGNSNQPQHF
v_gene: TRBV5-1; abundance: -; d_gene: -; j_gene: TRBJ2-3; CDR3nt: TGCGCCAGCAGCACGGGACTGGAAGATACGCAGTATTTT; CDR3aa: CASSTGLEDTQYF
v_gene: TRBV5-6; abundance: -; d_gene: TRBD2; j_gene: TRBJ2-3; CDR3nt: TGTGCCAGCAGCCCCGGACTAGCGGGCCCCACAGATACGCAGTATTTT; CDR3aa: CASSPGLAGPTDTQYF
v_gene: TRBV5-1; abundance: -; d_gene: -; j_gene: TRBJ2-5; CDR3nt: TGCGCCAGCAGAGAGCTGTACCAAGAGACCCAGTACTTC; CDR3aa: CASRELYQETQYF
v_gene: TRBV27; abundance: -; d_gene: TRBD1; j_gene: TRBJ2-5; CDR3nt: TGTGCCAGCAGTTCCTGGACAGGAAAAGAGACCCAGTACTTC; CDR3aa: CASSSWTGKETQYF
v_gene: TRBV30; abundance: -; d_gene: -; j_gene: TRBJ2-5; CDR3nt: TGTGCCTGGCGAAGACAGGGCGGGATAGAGACCCAGTACTTC; CDR3aa: CAWRRQGGIETQYF
v_gene: TRBV7-7; abundance: -; d_gene: TRBD2; j_gene: TRBJ2-5; CDR3nt: TGTGCTAGCAGCTTAGCCAGCGGGAGGGAGACCCAGTACTTC; CDR3aa: CASSLASGRETQYF
v_gene: TRBV11-3; abundance: -; d_gene: -; j_gene: TRBJ1-2; CDR3nt: TGTGCCAGCAGCACAGACAGGACACGCTATGGCTACACCTTC; CDR3aa: CASSTDRTRYGYTF
v_gene: TRBV30; abundance: -; d_gene: TRBD1; j_gene: TRBJ1-2; CDR3nt: TGTGCCTGGACCTCCACAGGGAGGGGGCGCGACTATGGCTACACCTTC; CDR3aa: CAWTSTGRGRDYGYTF
v_gene: TRBV9; abundance: once; d_gene: TRBD1; j_gene: TRBJ2-5; CDR3nt: TGTGCCAGCAGCGTCTCGACAGGGGTGTACGAGACCCAGTACTTC; CDR3aa: CASSVSTGVYETQYF
v_gene: TRBV2; abundance: -; d_gene: TRBD1; j_gene: TRBJ2-7; CDR3nt: TGTGCCAGCAGTGAATCAGGGACAGGGTGGTCTGAGCAGTACTTC; CDR3aa: CASSESGTGWSEQYF
v_gene: TRBV7-8; abundance: -; d_gene: -; j_gene: TRBJ2-1; CDR3nt: TGTGCCAGCAGCTTCGTCAGAGGGGCCGGTGGGAATGAGCAGTTCTTC; CDR3aa: CASSFVRGAGGNEQFF